This T cell receptor (beta chain) was observed in a study of post-analysis software for immune sequencing data. About the research overall: The study covered relapsing-remitting, secondary progressive and progressive-relapsing courses of multiple sclerosis.

Every TCR beta cDNA library bore unique molecular identifiers. Input populations of roughly 0.85 to 11 million T cells gave rise to around 480,000 cDNA molecules. One entry per CDR3 protein results from TCRdb running MiXCR on the PCR reads. The table shows hundreds of thousands of distinct CDR3 sequences, with about 57% occurring only once. Whole-study findings and limits: Controls' normalized Chao1 diversity significantly exceeded that of multiple sclerosis patients. Several TRBV segments, TRBV5-6, TRBV5-1 and TRBV20-1 among them, were found more frequent in patients than controls. Batch-mates among the samples co-clustered strongly by F measure.

Worth noting for this clonotype: Its target is unknown.

Trimming removed 5 bases from V and 5 bases from J; junction bases left unmatched: 7. Germline lookup yields CDR1 MNHNY and CDR2 SVGAGI (reference sequence). The CDR3 sequence is 15 residues long. V is TRBV6-6 and J is TRBJ2-2; 8 bases are a match to TRBD1. The sequence derives from a girl aged 5-17 years with multiple sclerosis. The sequenced material came from blood. The CDR3 DNA follows: TGTGCCAGCAGTCTCCGGGACAGGCGGACCGGGGAGCTGTTTTTT. As protein: CASSLRDRRTGELFF.